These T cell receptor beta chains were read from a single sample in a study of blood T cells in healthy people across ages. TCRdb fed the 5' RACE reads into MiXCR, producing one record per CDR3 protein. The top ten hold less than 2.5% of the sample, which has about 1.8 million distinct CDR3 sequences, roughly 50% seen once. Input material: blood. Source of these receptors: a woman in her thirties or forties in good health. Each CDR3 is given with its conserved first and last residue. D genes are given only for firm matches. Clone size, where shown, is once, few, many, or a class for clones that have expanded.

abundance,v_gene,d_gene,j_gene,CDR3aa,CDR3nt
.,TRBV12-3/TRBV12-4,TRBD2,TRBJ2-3,CASSRGLAGLITDTQYF,TGTGCCAGCAGCCGGGGACTAGCGGGGCTAATCACAGATACGCAGTATTTT
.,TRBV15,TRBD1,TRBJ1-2,CATSTAGTGQGYTF,TGTGCCACCAGCACGGCCGGGACAGGGCAAGGCTACACCTTC
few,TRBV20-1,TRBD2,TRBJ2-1,CSARKGLAGGNEQFF,TGCAGTGCTAGAAAGGGACTAGCGGGGGGGAATGAGCAGTTCTTC
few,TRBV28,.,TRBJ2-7,CASSFGGAVTYEQYF,TGTGCCAGCAGTTTTGGGGGCGCCGTGACCTACGAGCAGTACTTC
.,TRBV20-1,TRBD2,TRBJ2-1,CSAHHSGGAYNEQFF,TGCAGTGCTCATCATAGCGGGGGAGCCTACAATGAGCAGTTCTTC
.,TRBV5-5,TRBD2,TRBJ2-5,CASSLYVYGGGEETQYF,TGTGCCAGCAGCTTGTACGTGTACGGGGGGGGCGAAGAGACCCAGTACTTC
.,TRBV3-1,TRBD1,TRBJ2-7,CASSQKGGQLDRYEQYF,TGTGCCAGCAGCCAAAAAGGGGGACAGCTCGATCGCTACGAGCAGTACTTC
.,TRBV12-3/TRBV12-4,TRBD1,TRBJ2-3,CASSSPGTGITDTQYF,TGTGCCAGCAGTTCGCCCGGGACAGGGATCACAGATACGCAGTATTTT
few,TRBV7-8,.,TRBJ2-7,CASTPTGGTSYEQYF,TGTGCCAGCACCCCGACGGGCGGTACCTCCTACGAGCAGTACTTC
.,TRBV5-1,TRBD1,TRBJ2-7,CASSSPGQGKFVQYF,TGCGCCAGCAGTAGCCCGGGACAGGGGAAGTTTGTGCAGTACTTC
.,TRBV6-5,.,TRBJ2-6,CASRRTVSGANVLTF,TGTGCCAGCAGACGGACAGTCTCTGGGGCCAACGTCCTGACTTTC
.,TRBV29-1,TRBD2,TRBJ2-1,CSVESGGHNEQFF,TGCAGCGTTGAAAGCGGGGGACACAATGAGCAGTTCTTC
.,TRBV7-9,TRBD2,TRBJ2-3,CASSFGLAGDTDTQYF,TGTGCCAGCAGCTTCGGACTAGCGGGGGACACAGATACGCAGTATTTT
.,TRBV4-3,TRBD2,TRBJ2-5,CASSQERGEGLETQYF,TGCGCCAGCAGCCAAGAGCGGGGGGAGGGGCTGGAGACCCAGTACTTC
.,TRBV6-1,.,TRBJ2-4,CASSEGFGTAKNIQYF,TGTGCCAGCAGTGAAGGGTTCGGGACGGCCAAAAACATTCAGTACTTC
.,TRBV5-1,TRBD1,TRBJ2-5,CASSVMTGYQETQYF,TGCGCCAGCAGCGTTATGACAGGGTACCAAGAGACCCAGTACTTC
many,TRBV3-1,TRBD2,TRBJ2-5,CASSPGLAGKETQYF,TGTGCCAGCAGCCCGGGACTAGCGGGGAAAGAGACCCAGTACTTC
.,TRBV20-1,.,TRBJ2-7,CSARVTGTSHEQYF,TGCAGTGCTAGAGTCACGGGGACCTCTCACGAGCAGTACTTC
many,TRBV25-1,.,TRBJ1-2,CASSEYYSYGYTF,TGTGCCAGCAGTGAATACTACAGCTATGGCTACACCTTC
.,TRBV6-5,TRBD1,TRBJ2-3,CASRADGTGPTDTQYF,TGTGCCAGCAGGGCCGACGGGACAGGTCCCACAGATACGCAGTATTTT
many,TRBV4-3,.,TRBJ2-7,CASSQDKTDYEQYF,TGCGCCAGCAGCCAAGATAAGACGGATTACGAGCAGTACTTC
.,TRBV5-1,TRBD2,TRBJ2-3,CASSHSGDLTDTQYF,TGCGCCAGCAGCCATAGCGGGGACCTCACAGATACGCAGTATTTT
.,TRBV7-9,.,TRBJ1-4,CASSLDGVGEKLFF,TGTGCCAGCAGCCTAGACGGTGTTGGCGAAAAACTGTTTTTT
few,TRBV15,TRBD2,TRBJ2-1,CATSPSYSLGGYNEQFF,TGTGCCACCAGCCCTTCTTATTCCCTCGGGGGGTACAATGAGCAGTTCTTC
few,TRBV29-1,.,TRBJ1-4,CSVESGIREKLFF,TGCAGCGTTGAATCGGGAATCCGCGAAAAACTGTTTTTT
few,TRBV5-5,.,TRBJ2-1,CASSLGARSGEQFF,TGTGCCAGCAGCTTGGGGGCCCGATCCGGTGAGCAGTTCTTC
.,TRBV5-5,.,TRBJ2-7,CASSFSYSLPEQYF,TGTGCCAGCAGCTTCTCGTATTCTTTGCCCGAGCAGTACTTC
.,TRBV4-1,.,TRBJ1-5,CASSLSVGPGYSNQPQHF,TGCGCCAGCAGCCTTTCTGTGGGCCCGGGATATAGCAATCAGCCCCAGCATTTT
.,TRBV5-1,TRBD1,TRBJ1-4,CASSLYVTGDPAEKLFF,TGCGCCAGCAGCTTGTATGTGACAGGGGATCCGGCTGAAAAACTGTTTTTT
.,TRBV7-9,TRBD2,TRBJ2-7,CASSLDGGGTFYERYF,TGTGCCAGCAGCTTAGACGGCGGGGGGACCTTCTACGAGCGGTACTTC
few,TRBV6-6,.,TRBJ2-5,CAGGGGVETQYF,TGTGCAGGAGGAGGTGGAGTTGAGACCCAGTACTTC
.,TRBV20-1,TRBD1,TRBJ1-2,CSAIRQGKDNYGYTF,TGCAGTGCCATCCGACAGGGGAAGGATAACTATGGCTACACCTTC
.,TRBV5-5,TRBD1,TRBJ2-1,CASSMPGQILEQFF,TGTGCCAGCAGCATGCCGGGACAGATTTTAGAGCAGTTCTTC
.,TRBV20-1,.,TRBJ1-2,CSAPLRGLGTNYGYTF,TGCAGTGCCCCGCTTAGGGGTCTGGGTACTAACTATGGCTACACCTTC
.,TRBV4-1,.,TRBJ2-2,CASSQGASETGELFF,TGCGCCAGCAGCCAAGGGGCTAGTGAGACCGGGGAGCTGTTTTTT
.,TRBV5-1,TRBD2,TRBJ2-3,CASSLERGGMTDTQYF,TGCGCCAGCAGCTTGGAGCGGGGGGGCATGACAGATACGCAGTATTTT
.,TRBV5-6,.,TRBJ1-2,CASSSTGMEGYTF,TGTGCCAGCAGTTCTACAGGGATGGAGGGCTACACCTTC
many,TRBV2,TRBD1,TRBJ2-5,CASRTGFQETQYF,TGTGCCAGCAGGACAGGGTTTCAAGAGACCCAGTACTTC
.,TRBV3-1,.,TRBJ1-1,CASSQDLSGFTEAFF,TGTGCCAGCAGCCAAGACCTCTCGGGTTTTACTGAAGCTTTCTTT
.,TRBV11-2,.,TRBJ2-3,CASSLGMRGADTQYF,TGTGCCAGCAGCTTAGGCATGAGGGGGGCAGATACGCAGTATTTT
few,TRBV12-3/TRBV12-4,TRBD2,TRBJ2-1,CASSYRGEGEQFF,TGTGCCAGCAGTTATCGGGGGGAAGGTGAGCAGTTCTTC
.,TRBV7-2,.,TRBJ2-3,CASSRPSAGQHTDTRYF,TGTGCCAGCAGCCGCCCATCGGCGGGACAGCACACAGATACGCGGTATTTT
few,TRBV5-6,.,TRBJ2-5,CASSLWGMAETQYF,TGTGCCAGCAGCTTGTGGGGGATGGCAGAGACCCAGTACTTC
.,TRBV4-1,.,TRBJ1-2,CASSHGGDGYTF,TGCGCCAGCAGCCACGGGGGCGATGGCTACACCTTC
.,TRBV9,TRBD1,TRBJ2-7,CASSAYPLRDRSSHYEQYF,TGTGCCAGCAGCGCGTACCCTCTGCGGGACAGGTCATCTCACTACGAGCAGTACTTC
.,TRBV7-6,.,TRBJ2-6,CASSAGGVGANVLTF,TGTGCCAGCAGCGCCGGCGGGGTTGGGGCCAACGTCCTGACTTTC